This T cell receptor beta chain was found in a study of T-cell reconstitution after alpha-beta-depleted transplantation in children. Unique molecular identifiers were incorporated during preparation of the TCRbeta library. MiXCR, run by TCRdb on the PCR reads, gives a single entry per CDR3 protein. The sample has some 460,000 distinct CDR3 sequences; around 15% are singletons. This receptor was taken from a boy younger than two who had a stem cell transplant for Wiskott-Aldrich syndrome, so the T cells may come from the graft donor. Sequencing was performed on PBMCs, mostly from graft donor cells, taken 360 days after TCRalphabeta/CD19-depleted stem cell transplant.

The DNA for the CDR3 is TGTGCCAGCAGCCCTGGACAGGGGTCTCCAGGGACCCAGTACTTC. Amino acid sequence: CASSPGQGSPGTQYF. This chain connects TRBV3-1 to TRBJ2-5; 9 bases match TRBD1. Trimming at V came to 4 bases and at J to 7 bases, leaving 10 bases not matched to a gene. This CDR3 region has 15 residues. In germline, CDR1 is LGHDT, CDR2 YNNKEL (reference sequence).